This T cell receptor beta chain was recorded in a study of shared clonotypes between healthy human individuals. Regarding the study as a whole: Rarefaction indicated that sorted-subset sequencing remained incomplete although depth was large.

CD4+ cells yielded CD45RA+ naive and CD45RA-negative memory subsets. Here immunoSEQ multiplex PCR was the method, and the copy in TCRdb shows in-frame clones only, minus some. The sample records around 550,000 clones, 95% to 97% being singletons. In regard to this clone: Its target is unknown.

The TCR sequence derives from a woman younger than 45 in good health. Sequenced material: naive CD4+ T cells sorted from blood. Specified subset: CD45RA+ positively selected.

CDR3 nucleotide sequence: TGTGCCAGCTCACCTGGTGTGATCGCTAATGAAAAACTGTTTTTT. Amino acids: CASSPGVIANEKLFF. The rearrangement joins TRBV18 to TRBJ1-4; D gene ambiguous. CDR1 is KGHSH, CDR2 LQKENI, per germline. Trimming removed 3 bases from V and 3 bases from J, with 11 bases in between. CDR3 length: 15 amino acids.